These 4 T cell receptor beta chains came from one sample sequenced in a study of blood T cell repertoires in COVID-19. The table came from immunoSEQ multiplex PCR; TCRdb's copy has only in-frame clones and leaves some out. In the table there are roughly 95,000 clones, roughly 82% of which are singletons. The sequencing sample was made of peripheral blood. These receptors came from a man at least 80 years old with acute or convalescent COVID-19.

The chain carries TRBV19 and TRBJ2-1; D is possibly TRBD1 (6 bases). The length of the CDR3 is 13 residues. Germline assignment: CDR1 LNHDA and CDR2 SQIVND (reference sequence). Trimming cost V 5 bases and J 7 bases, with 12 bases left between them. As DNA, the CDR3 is TGTGCCAGTAGTCCTCAGGGGTGGAATGAGCAGTTCTTC. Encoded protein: CASSPQGWNEQFF.

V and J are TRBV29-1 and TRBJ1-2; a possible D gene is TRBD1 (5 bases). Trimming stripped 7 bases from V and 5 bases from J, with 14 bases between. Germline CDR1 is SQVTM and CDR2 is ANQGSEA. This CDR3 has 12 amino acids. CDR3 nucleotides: TGCAGCGCTACAGGTGGCCTTTATGGCTACACCTTC. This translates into CSATGGLYGYTF. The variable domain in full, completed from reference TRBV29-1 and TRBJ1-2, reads SAVISQKPSRDICQRGTSLTIQCQVDSQVTMMFWYRQQPGQSLTLIATANQGSEATYESGFVIDKFPISRPNLTFSTLTVSNMSPEDSSIYLCSATGGLYGYTFGSGTRLTVV.

In nucleotides, the CDR3 is TGCAGTGCTAGTCCCCCTAGCGGGAGGGCCTACGAGCAGTACTTC. Translating gives CSASPPSGRAYEQYF. The J gene is TRBJ2-7, the V gene TRBV20-1, with 12 bases identical to TRBD2. V was clipped by 3 bases and J by 2 bases; unmatched bases: 5. Germline V CDR1 and CDR2: DFQATT, SNEGSKA (reference sequence). CDR3 size: 15 residues.

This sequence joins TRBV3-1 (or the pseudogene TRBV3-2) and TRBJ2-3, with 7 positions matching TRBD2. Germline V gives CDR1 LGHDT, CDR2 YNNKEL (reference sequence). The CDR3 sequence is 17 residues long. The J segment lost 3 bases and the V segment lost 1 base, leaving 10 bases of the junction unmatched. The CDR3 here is CASSQVGGAGTTDTQYF. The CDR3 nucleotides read TGTGCCAGCAGCCAAGTGGGAGGGGCGGGAACAACAGATACGCAGTATTTT.